A single sample gave rise to the 27 T cell receptor beta chains below, sequenced in a study of T cell responses to AZD1222 COVID-19 vaccine. Sequencing was performed with immunoSEQ multiplex PCR; in TCRdb, only in-frame clones are kept and a portion is missing. This sample has under 150,000 clones, with 90% found just once. The material was peripheral blood, obtained on day 0 of AZD1222 vaccination. Source of these receptors: an adult in good health.

This sequence joins TRBV25-1 and TRBJ2-2; 8 nucleotides agree with TRBD1. Per germline, CDR1 MGHDK and CDR2 SYGVNS. This CDR3 has 16 residues. The V segment lost 6 bases and the J segment 0 bases; nucleotides outside the gene matches: 6. The CDR3 reads CASRGDRPSNTGELFF. CDR3 in DNA: TGTGCCAGCAGGGGGGACAGGCCTTCGAACACCGGGGAGCTGTTTTTT.

V usage is TRBV12-3 or TRBV12-4 and J usage is TRBJ2-5, with D unresolved. Trimming removed 5 bases from V and 9 bases from J, with 10 bases in between. The length of the CDR3 is 11 residues. The CDR3, as DNA: TGTGCCAGCAGTGCGAAATTCGCCCAGTACTTC. Translating gives CASSAKFAQYF.

This sequence joins TRBV5-1 and TRBJ2-5; 8 nucleotides agree with TRBD2. The trim removed 3 bases at V and 1 base at J, leaving 8 bases unmatched. Germline V CDR1 and CDR2: SGHRS, YFSETQ. CDR3 length equals 16 residues. CDR3 loop: CASSYSFGTSQETQYF. The DNA of the CDR3 is TGCGCCAGCAGCTATTCGTTTGGGACTAGCCAAGAGACCCAGTACTTC. Full variable domain (remainder filled in from reference TRBV5-1 and TRBJ2-5): KAGVTQTPRYLIKTRGQQVTLSCSPISGHRSVSWYQQTPGQGLQFLFEYFSETQRNKGNFPGRFSGRQFSNSRSEMNVSTLELGDSALYLCASSYSFGTSQETQYFGPGTRLLVL.

The V call is TRBV30, the J call TRBJ2-1, with D maybe TRBD2 (6 bases). Germline V lookup: CDR1 GTSNPN, CDR2 SVGIG (reference sequence). Trimming left V 5 bases short and J 3 bases short, with 11 bases between. The CDR3 is 13 residues long. The CDR3 is CAWGLAFYNEQFF. CDR3 DNA: TGTGCCTGGGGGCTAGCGTTCTACAATGAGCAGTTCTTC.

This clone was detected once. The CDR3 DNA reads as TGTGCCAGCAGCTACGACGGGTCGAGCTCTGGAAACACCATATATTTT. It translates to CASSYDGSSSGNTIYF. The chain is built from TRBV11-3 and TRBJ1-3; D not certain. The germline CDR1 and CDR2 sequences are SGHNT and YENEEA. Trimming pared 4 bases from V and 0 bases from J, leaving 13 bases between. The CDR3 covers 16 residues.

J is TRBJ1-1 and V is TRBV19, with D tentatively TRBD1 (6 bases). Germline CDR1 LNHDA, CDR2 SQIVND (reference sequence). The CDR3 totals 13 residues. Trimming left V 3 bases short and J 7 bases short, with 12 bases between. The CDR3 DNA is TGTGCCAGTAGTATTTTCAGGGGTGGTGAAGCTTTCTTT. Translation gives CASSIFRGGEAFF.

V gene TRBV3-1 (or the pseudogene TRBV3-2) combines with J gene TRBJ1-1; D is unresolved. Germline values: CDR1 LGHDT, CDR2 YNNKEL (reference sequence). This CDR3 region has 15 residues. The V end was cut by 1 base, the J end by 4 bases, with 13 bases between. The CDR3 sequence is CASSQVGRGSTEAFF. The CDR3 region has the DNA TGTGCCAGCAGCCAAGTCGGCCGAGGGAGCACTGAAGCTTTCTTT.

J is TRBJ1-2 and V is TRBV9; D not resolved. There are 15 residues in the CDR3. V dropped 0 bases and J dropped 0 bases, with 9 bases sitting between them. Per the germline V gene, CDR1 is SGDLS and CDR2 is YYNGEE. The CDR3 loop reads CASSVEGSSNYGYTF. CDR3 coding DNA: TGTGCCAGCAGCGTAGAAGGCAGCTCTAACTATGGCTACACCTTC.

The chain carries TRBV2 and TRBJ2-7, with TRBD2 matching over 8 bases. Germline V gene sequence: CDR1 SNHLY, CDR2 FYNNEI. CDR3 length: 16 residues. V trimming: 6 bases; J trimming: 2 bases; junction bases outside the gene matches: 12. The CDR3 sequence: CASRGSPHSGAYEQYF. The CDR3 DNA sequence: TGTGCCAGCAGAGGTTCTCCCCATAGCGGGGCCTACGAGCAGTACTTC.

V is TRBV11-3 and J is TRBJ1-1; D might be TRBD1 (6 bases). Germline values: CDR1 SGHNT, CDR2 YENEEA. This CDR3 comprises 14 residues. The V gene lost 4 bases and the J gene lost 5 bases, with 14 bases spanning the gap. CDR3 protein: CASSSGRGRTEAFF. In DNA form, the CDR3 reads TGTGCCAGCAGCTCCGGGCGGGGGCGGACTGAAGCTTTCTTT.

The chain couples TRBV27 to TRBJ1-1, with D hard to call. CDR3 length: 12 amino acids. Germline V gene sequence: CDR1 MNHEY, CDR2 SMNVEV (reference sequence). Trimming left V 6 bases short and J 4 bases short, with 9 bases between. CDR3 protein: CASSQRGTEAFF. Written as DNA, the CDR3 is TGTGCCAGCAGCCAACGGGGCACTGAAGCTTTCTTT.

V and J are TRBV14 and TRBJ1-5, with no clear D. Trimming took off 1 base at V and 5 bases at J, with 6 bases between the two ends. From germline, CDR1 is SGHDN and CDR2 FVKESK. The CDR3 totals 13 residues. In DNA form, the CDR3 reads TGTGCCAGCAGCCAAGGTCGGTATCAGCCCCAGCATTTT. This translates into CASSQGRYQPQHF.

The chain joins TRBV28 to TRBJ1-1, with TRBD1 as a possible D gene (6 bases). Germline V lookup: CDR1 MDHEN, CDR2 SYDVKM. V lost 7 bases to trimming and J lost 7 bases, with 16 bases between them. The CDR3 extends over 13 amino acids. CDR3 sequence reads: CASNPRGPHEAFF. The CDR3, as DNA: TGTGCCAGCAACCCCAGGGGACCTCATGAAGCTTTCTTT.

V gene TRBV2 combines with J gene TRBJ1-1; weak D call: TRBD1 (6 bases). Germline-derived CDR1 and CDR2 are SNHLY and FYNNEI. Trimming stripped 4 bases from V and 3 bases from J, with 15 bases between. The CDR3 runs 15 residues. The CDR3 DNA reads as TGTGCCAGCAGTGCAAGGGGAGCAGGGGACACTGAAGCTTTCTTT. Translating gives CASSARGAGDTEAFF.

J is TRBJ2-7 and V is TRBV7-2; TRBD2 matches 7 bases. The CDR3 is 16 amino acids. The germline V gene encodes CDR1 SGHTA and CDR2 FQGNSA. J was trimmed by 2 bases and V by 2 bases; bases with no gene match: 9. The CDR3 DNA reads as TGTGCCAGCAGCTTACCCCCTAGCGGTAGAGCCTACGAGCAGTACTTC. The encoded protein is CASSLPPSGRAYEQYF.

This chain links TRBV7-2 with TRBJ1-5; 7 bases agree with TRBD1. Trimming took 1 base from V and 7 from J; bases not matched to a gene: 7. Germline V lookup: CDR1 SGHTA, CDR2 FQGNSA. The CDR3 contains 15 residues. This chain's CDR3 is CASSLETGQRQPQHF. The CDR3 DNA follows: TGTGCCAGCAGCTTAGAGACAGGGCAAAGGCAGCCCCAGCATTTT.

The genes are TRBV6-6 and TRBJ2-7; perhaps TRBD2 as D (5 bases). Germline CDR1 MNHNY, CDR2 SVGAGI (reference sequence). V lost 2 bases to trimming and J lost 0 bases, with 5 bases between them. CDR3 length equals 13 residues. The CDR3 sequence is CASSYEGSYEQYF. In DNA form, the CDR3 reads TGTGCCAGCAGTTACGAGGGCTCCTACGAGCAGTACTTC.

The V and J genes are TRBV5-4 and TRBJ1-6; no firm D call. In germline, CDR1 is SGHNT, CDR2 YYREEE (reference sequence). The CDR3 contains 16 residues. V was cut by 1 base and J by 6 bases, with 14 bases left in between. CDR3 residues: CASSLIQGSVNSPLHF. The CDR3 nucleotides are TGTGCCAGCAGCTTGATCCAAGGGTCAGTTAATTCACCCCTCCACTTT.

The chain couples TRBV11-2 to TRBJ1-1; D might be TRBD1 (6 bases). V lost 3 bases and J 0 bases, leaving 11 bases between the germline ends. The length of the CDR3 is 15 residues. Germline CDR1 reads SGHAT; CDR2 reads FQNNGV. CDR3 DNA sequence: TGTGCCAGCAGCTTTGACAGGTTCATGAACACTGAAGCTTTCTTT. Its protein is CASSFDRFMNTEAFF.

The V gene is TRBV6-5, the J gene TRBJ1-1; the D gene is possibly TRBD1 (5 bases). The germline V gene encodes CDR1 MNHEY and CDR2 SVGAGI. The CDR3 contains 14 residues. V was cut by 6 bases and J by 3 bases, with 14 bases left in between. The chain's CDR3 is CASSMRQPDTEAFF. DNA of the CDR3: TGTGCCAGCAGCATGAGACAGCCGGACACTGAAGCTTTCTTT.

The rearrangement joins TRBV20-1 to TRBJ1-4; 11 nucleotides line up with TRBD1. CDR3 length equals 16 residues. Trimming at V came to 3 bases and at J to 8 bases, leaving 11 bases not matched to a gene. CDR1 is DFQATT and CDR2 is SNEGSKA in the germline V gene (reference sequence). The CDR3 DNA is TGCAGTGCTAGTTTCGGGACAGGGGGAAGGACGGAAAAACTGTTTTTT. It codes for CSASFGTGGRTEKLFF.

The V gene is TRBV6-5, the J gene TRBJ1-2, with 7 bases identical to TRBD1. The CDR3 consists of 13 residues. The V segment lost 6 bases and the J segment 5 bases; nucleotides outside the gene matches: 6. Per germline, CDR1 MNHEY and CDR2 SVGAGI. The CDR3 protein is CASSLDRVYGYTF. CDR3 in DNA: TGTGCCAGCAGCCTCGACAGGGTTTATGGCTACACCTTC.

In DNA form, the CDR3 reads TGTGCCACCAGCAGAGATCACACCCGAAGCTCTGGGGCCAACGTCCTGACTTTC. This translates into CATSRDHTRSSGANVLTF. The chain recombines TRBV15 with TRBJ2-6; D is uncertain. V was pared by 0 bases and J by 0 bases, with 12 bases between. CDR1 and CDR2 from the germline V gene are LNHNV and YYDKDF (reference sequence). The CDR3 is 18 amino acids.

The chain recombines TRBV9 with TRBJ1-5; the match to TRBD1 covers 9 bases. The CDR3 contains 20 residues. CDR1 and CDR2 from the germline V gene are SGDLS and YYNGEE. Trimming cost V 3 bases and J 0 bases; bases outside gene matches: 16. The CDR3 nucleotides are TGTGCCAGCAGCGCCTTAGCGACAGGGGGGGGACTGTATAGCAATCAGCCCCAGCATTTT. This sequence encodes CASSALATGGGLYSNQPQHF.

The chain couples TRBV7-2 to TRBJ1-2; possibly TRBD1 for D (5 bases). Trimming removed 0 bases from V and 5 bases from J, with 13 bases in between. Germline CDR1 SGHTA, CDR2 FQGNSA. This CDR3 has 15 amino acids. CDR3: CASSLALGGGYGYTF. DNA of the CDR3: TGTGCCAGCAGCTTAGCGTTGGGGGGTGGGTATGGCTACACCTTC.

V and J are TRBV19 and TRBJ2-7; D not certain. With 3 bases removed from V and 4 bases from J, the gap between germline ends came to 16 bases. Germline V gene data show CDR1 as LNHDA and CDR2 as SQIVND (reference sequence). The CDR3 has 15 amino acids. In nucleotides, the CDR3 is TGTGCCAGTAGTATTTCGGTCGAACCTTATTACGAGCAGTACTTC. Residues: CASSISVEPYYEQYF. Combining the CDR3 with reference TRBV19 and TRBJ2-7 gives the whole variable domain DGGITQSPKYLFRKEGQNVTLSCEQNLNHDAMYWYRQDPGQGLRLIYYSQIVNDFQKGDIAEGYSVSREKKESFPLTVTSAQKNPTAFYLCASSISVEPYYEQYFGPGTRLTVT.

The chain links TRBV7-2 to TRBJ1-2; D remains ambiguous. Looked up from germline, CDR1 is SGHTA and CDR2 is FQGNSA. The V gene lost 0 bases and the J gene lost 1 base, with 12 bases spanning the gap. The CDR3 loop spans 16 amino acids. The CDR3 bases are TGTGCCAGCAGCTTAGCGGAGACGGTTTTTAACTATGGCTACACCTTC. This translates into CASSLAETVFNYGYTF.